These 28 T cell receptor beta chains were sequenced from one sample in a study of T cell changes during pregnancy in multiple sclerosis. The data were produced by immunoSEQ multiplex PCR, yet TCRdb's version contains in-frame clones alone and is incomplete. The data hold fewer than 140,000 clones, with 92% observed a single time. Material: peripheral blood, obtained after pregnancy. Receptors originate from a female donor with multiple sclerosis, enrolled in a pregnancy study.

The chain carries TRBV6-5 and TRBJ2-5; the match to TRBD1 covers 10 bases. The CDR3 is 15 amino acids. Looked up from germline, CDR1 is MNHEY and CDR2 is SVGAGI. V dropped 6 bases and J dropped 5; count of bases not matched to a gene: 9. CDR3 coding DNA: TGTGCCAGCAGCCGGGACAGGGGAAAGGGTGAGACCCAGTACTTC. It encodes CASSRDRGKGETQYF.

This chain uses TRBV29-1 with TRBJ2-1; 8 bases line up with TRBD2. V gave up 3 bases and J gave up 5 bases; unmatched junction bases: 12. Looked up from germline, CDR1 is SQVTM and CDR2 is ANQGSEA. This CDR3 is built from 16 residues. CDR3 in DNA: TGCAGCGTTGAGGTCCCTCCCGGGGGGGCCAACAATGAGCAGTTCTTC. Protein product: CSVEVPPGGANNEQFF.

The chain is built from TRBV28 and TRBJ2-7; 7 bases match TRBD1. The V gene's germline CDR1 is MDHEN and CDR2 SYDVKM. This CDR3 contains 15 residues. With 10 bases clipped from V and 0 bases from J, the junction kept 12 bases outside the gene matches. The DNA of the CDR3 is TGTGCCACCAACAGTCGGGCAGGGGGCTCCTACGAGCAGTACTTC. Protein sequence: CATNSRAGGSYEQYF.

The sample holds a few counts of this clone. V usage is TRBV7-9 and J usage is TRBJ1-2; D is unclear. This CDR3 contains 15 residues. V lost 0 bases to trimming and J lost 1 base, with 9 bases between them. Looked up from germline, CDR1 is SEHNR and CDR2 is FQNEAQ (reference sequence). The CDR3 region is CASSLAPYSNYGYTF. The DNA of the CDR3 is TGTGCCAGCAGCTTAGCCCCATACAGTAACTATGGCTACACCTTC. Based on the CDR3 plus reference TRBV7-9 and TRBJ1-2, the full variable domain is DTGVSQNPRHKITKRGQNVTFRCDPISEHNRLYWYRQTLGQGPEFLTYFQNEAQLEKSRLLSDRFSAERPKGSFSTLEIQRTEQGDSAMYLCASSLAPYSNYGYTFGSGTRLTVV.

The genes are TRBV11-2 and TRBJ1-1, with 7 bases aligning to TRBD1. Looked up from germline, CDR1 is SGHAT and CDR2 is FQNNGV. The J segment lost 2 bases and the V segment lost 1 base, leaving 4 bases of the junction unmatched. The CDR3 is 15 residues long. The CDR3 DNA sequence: TGTGCCAGCAGCTTAGCGACAGGGCCCAACACTGAAGCTTTCTTT. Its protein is CASSLATGPNTEAFF.

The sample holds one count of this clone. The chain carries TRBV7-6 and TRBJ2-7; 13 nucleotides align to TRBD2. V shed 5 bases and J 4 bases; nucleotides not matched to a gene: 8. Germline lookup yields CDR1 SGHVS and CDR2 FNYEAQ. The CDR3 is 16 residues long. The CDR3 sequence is CASSQVLAGGRYEQYF. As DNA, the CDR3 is TGTGCCAGCAGCCAAGTACTAGCGGGAGGGAGGTACGAGCAGTACTTC.

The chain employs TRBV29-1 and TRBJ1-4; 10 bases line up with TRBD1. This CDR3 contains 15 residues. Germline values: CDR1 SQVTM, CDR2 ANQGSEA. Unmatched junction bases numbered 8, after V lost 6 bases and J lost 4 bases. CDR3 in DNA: TGCAGCGTCCGGGACAGGGGCGAGGTTAATGAAAAACTGTTTTTT. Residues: CSVRDRGEVNEKLFF.

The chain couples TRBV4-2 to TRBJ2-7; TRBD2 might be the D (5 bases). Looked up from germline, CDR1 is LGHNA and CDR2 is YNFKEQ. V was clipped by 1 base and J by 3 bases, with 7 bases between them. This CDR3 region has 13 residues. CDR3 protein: CASSQVGDYEQYF. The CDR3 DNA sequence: TGTGCCAGCAGCCAAGTCGGGGACTACGAGCAGTACTTC.

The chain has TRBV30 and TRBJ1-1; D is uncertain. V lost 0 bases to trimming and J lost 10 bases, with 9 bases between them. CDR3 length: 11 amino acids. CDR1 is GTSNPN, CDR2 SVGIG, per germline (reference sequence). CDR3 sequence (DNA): TGTGCCTGGAGTGTCGGTCTTGCAGCTTTCTTT. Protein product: CAWSVGLAAFF. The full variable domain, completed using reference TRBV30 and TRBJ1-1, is SQTIHQWPATLVQPVGSPLSLECTVEGTSNPNLYWYRQAAGRGLQLLFYSVGIGQISSEVPQNLSASRPQDRQFILSSKKLLLSDSGFYLCAWSVGLAAFFGQGTRLTVV.

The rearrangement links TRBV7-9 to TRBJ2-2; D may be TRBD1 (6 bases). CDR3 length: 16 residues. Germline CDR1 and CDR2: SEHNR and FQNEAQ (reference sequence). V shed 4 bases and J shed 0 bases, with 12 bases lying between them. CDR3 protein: CASSSPGQTNTGELFF. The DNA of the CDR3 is TGTGCCAGCAGCTCGCCGGGACAAACGAACACCGGGGAGCTGTTTTTT.

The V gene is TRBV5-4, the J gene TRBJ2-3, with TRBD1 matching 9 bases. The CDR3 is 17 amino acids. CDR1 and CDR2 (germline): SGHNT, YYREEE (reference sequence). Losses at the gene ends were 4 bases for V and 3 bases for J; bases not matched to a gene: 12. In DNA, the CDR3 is TGTGCCAGCAGCCTGGACGGGACAGGGATGGGAACAGATACGCAGTATTTT. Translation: CASSLDGTGMGTDTQYF.

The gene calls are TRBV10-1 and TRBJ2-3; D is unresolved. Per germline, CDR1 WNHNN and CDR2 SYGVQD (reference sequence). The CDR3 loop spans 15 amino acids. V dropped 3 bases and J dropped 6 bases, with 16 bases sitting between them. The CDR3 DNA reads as TGCGCCAGCAGTGACACTCTCCACCTCACGGATACGCAGTATTTT. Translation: CASSDTLHLTDTQYF.

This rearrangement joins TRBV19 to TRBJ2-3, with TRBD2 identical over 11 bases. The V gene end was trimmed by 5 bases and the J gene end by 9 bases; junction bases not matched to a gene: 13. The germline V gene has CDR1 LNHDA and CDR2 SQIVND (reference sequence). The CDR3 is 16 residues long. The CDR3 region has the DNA TGTGCCAGTAGTCCCGGGGCGGCTAGCGGGAGGAGGACGCAGTATTTT. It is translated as CASSPGAASGRRTQYF.

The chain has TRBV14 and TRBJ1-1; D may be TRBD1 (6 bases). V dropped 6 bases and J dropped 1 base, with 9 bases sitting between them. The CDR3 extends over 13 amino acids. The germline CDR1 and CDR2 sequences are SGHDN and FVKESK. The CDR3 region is CASRTRGNTEAFF. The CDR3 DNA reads TGTGCCAGCAGGACCAGGGGGAACACTGAAGCTTTCTTT.

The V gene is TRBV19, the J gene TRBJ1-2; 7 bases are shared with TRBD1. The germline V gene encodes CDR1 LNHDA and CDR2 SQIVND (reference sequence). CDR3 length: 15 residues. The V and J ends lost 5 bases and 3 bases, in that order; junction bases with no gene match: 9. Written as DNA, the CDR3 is TGTGCCAGTAGTCGCCGAAGGACAGGTGACTATGGCTACACCTTC. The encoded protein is CASSRRRTGDYGYTF. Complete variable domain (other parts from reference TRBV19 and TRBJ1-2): DGGITQSPKYLFRKEGQNVTLSCEQNLNHDAMYWYRQDPGQGLRLIYYSQIVNDFQKGDIAEGYSVSREKKESFPLTVTSAQKNPTAFYLCASSRRRTGDYGYTFGSGTRLTVV.

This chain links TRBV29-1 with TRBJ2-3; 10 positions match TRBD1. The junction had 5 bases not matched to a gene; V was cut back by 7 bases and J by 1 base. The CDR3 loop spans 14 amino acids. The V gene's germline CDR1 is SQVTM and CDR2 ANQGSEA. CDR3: CSAETGGGTDTQYF. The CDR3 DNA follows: TGCAGCGCTGAGACAGGGGGCGGCACAGATACGCAGTATTTT.

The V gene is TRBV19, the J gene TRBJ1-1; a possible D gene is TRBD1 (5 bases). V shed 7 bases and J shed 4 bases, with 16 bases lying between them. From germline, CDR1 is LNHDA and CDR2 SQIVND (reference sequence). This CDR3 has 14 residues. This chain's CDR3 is CASTLRGRSTEAFF. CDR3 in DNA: TGTGCCAGTACCCTAAGGGGCCGATCCACTGAAGCTTTCTTT.

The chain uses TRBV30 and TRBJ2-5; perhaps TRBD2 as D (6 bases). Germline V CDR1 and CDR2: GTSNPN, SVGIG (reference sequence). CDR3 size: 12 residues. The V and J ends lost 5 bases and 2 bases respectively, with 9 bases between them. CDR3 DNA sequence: TGTGCCTGGGTCCGGGGGCAAGAGACCCAGTACTTC. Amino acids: CAWVRGQETQYF.

This CDR3 is CASAGGYGYTF. The CDR3, as DNA: TGTGCCAGTGCAGGGGGCTATGGCTACACCTTC. This rearrangement joins TRBV25-1 to TRBJ1-2; 7 nucleotides align to TRBD1. Germline V gene data show CDR1 as MGHDK and CDR2 as SYGVNS. The length of the CDR3 is 11 residues. V lost 9 bases to trimming and J lost 4 bases; unmatched junction nucleotides: 2.

For the CDR3, the DNA is TGTGCCAGCAGCCCGGGACAGGGAGATGAAAAACTGTTTTTT. Amino acid sequence: CASSPGQGDEKLFF. The chain carries TRBV11-2 and TRBJ1-4; 9 nucleotides align to TRBD1. Germline assignment: CDR1 SGHAT and CDR2 FQNNGV. J gave up 6 bases and V 5 bases, and 4 bases lay outside the gene matches. The CDR3 is made up of 14 amino acids.

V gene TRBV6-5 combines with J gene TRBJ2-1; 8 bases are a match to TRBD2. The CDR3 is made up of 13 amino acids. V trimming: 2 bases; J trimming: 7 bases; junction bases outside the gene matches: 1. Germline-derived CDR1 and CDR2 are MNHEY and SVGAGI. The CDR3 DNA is TGTGCCAGCAGTTACCCTAGCGGGAATGAGCAGTTCTTC. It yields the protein CASSYPSGNEQFF.

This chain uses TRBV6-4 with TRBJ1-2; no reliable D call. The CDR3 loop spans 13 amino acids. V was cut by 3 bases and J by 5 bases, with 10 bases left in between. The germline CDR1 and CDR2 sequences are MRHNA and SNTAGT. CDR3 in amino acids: CASSEGTGYGYTF. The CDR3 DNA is TGTGCCAGCAGTGAAGGTACGGGGTATGGCTACACCTTC.

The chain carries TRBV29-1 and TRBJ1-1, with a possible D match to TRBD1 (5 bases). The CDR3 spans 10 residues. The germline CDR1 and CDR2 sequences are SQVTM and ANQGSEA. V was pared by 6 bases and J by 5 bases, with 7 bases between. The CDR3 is CSVQGTEAFF. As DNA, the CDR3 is TGCAGCGTCCAGGGAACTGAAGCTTTCTTT.

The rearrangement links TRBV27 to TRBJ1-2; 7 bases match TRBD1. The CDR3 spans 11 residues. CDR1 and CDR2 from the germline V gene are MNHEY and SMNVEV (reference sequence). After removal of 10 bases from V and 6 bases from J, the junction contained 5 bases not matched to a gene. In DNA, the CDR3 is TGTGCCACCAGGGGGGGGGATGGCTACACCTTC. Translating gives CATRGGDGYTF.

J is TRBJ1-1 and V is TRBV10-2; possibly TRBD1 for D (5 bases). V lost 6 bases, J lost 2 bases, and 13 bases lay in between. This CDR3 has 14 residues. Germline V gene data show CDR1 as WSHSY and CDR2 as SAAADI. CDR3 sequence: CASRDLTDNTEAFF. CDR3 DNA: TGCGCCAGCAGGGACCTGACAGACAACACTGAAGCTTTCTTT.

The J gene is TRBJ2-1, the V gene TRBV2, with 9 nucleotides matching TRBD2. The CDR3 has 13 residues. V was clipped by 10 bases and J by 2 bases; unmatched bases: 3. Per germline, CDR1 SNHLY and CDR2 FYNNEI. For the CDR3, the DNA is TGTGCCATCGCTAGCGGGACCTACAATGAGCAGTTCTTC. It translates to CAIASGTYNEQFF.

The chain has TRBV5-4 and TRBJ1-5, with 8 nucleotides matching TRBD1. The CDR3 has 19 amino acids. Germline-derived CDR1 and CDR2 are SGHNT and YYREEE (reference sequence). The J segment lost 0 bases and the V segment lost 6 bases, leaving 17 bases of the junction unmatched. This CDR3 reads CASIHPPGQGKYSNQPQHF. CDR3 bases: TGTGCCAGCATCCATCCTCCCGGACAGGGAAAATATAGCAATCAGCCCCAGCATTTT.

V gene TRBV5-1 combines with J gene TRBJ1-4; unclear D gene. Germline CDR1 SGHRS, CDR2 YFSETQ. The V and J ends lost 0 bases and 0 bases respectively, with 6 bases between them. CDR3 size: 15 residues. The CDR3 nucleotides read TGCGCCAGCAGCTTGGAAGCGGCAACTAATGAAAAACTGTTTTTT. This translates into CASSLEAATNEKLFF.